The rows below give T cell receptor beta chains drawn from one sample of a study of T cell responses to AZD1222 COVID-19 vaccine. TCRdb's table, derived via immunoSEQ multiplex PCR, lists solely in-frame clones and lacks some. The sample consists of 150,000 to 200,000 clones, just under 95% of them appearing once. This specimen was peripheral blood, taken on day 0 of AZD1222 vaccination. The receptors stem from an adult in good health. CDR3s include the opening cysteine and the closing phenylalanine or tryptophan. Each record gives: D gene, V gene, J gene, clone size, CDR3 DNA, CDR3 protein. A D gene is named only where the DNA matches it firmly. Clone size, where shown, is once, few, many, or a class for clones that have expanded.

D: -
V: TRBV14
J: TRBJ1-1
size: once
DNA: TGTGCCAGCAGCCAAGGTCACTTGAACACTGAAGCTTTCTTT
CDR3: CASSQGHLNTEAFF

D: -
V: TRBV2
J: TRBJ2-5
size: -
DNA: TGTGCCAGCAGACGGGGGGCGTGGGATAGGGTTAGAGAGACCCAGTACTTC
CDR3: CASRRGAWDRVRETQYF

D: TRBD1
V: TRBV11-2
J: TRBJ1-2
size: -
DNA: TGTGCCAGCAGCTTAGTTGACAGGGGGGTCTATGGCTACACCTTC
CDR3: CASSLVDRGVYGYTF

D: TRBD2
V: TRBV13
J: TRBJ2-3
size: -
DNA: TGTGCCAGCAGCTTACTTAGCGGGAGGCGGGACACAGATACGCAGTATTTT
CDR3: CASSLLSGRRDTDTQYF

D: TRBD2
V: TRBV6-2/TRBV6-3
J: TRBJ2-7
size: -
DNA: TGTGCCAGCAGCAGACTAGCGGACAACGCGGGGCAGTACTTC
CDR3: CASSRLADNAGQYF

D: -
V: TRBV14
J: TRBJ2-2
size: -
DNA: TGTGCCAGCAGCCAAGGGGTCGGGACGAACACCGGGGAGCTGTTTTTT
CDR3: CASSQGVGTNTGELFF

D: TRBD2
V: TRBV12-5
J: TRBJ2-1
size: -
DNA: TGTGCTAGTGGTTTGGAGGCGGGGGGTACGAATGAGCAGTTCTTC
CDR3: CASGLEAGGTNEQFF

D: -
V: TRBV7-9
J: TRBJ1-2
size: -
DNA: TGTGCCAGCAGCCCCTCTTCGGCAGGGGTCGTTTACTATGGCTACACCTTC
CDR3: CASSPSSAGVVYYGYTF

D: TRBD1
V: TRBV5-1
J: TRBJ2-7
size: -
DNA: TGCGCCAGCAGCATTGGGTACAGGGACAGACACTCCTACGAGCAGTACTTC
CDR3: CASSIGYRDRHSYEQYF

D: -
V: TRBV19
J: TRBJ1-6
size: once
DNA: TGTGCCAGTACACCAAGAGACTATAATTCACCCCTCCACTTT
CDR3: CASTPRDYNSPLHF

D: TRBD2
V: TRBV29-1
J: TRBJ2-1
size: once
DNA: TGCAGCTTCCTCCCCATAGCGGGTCCACTGATCTCCTACAATGAGCAGTTCTTC
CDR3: CSFLPIAGPLISYNEQFF

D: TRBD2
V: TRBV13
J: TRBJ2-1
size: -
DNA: TGTGCCAGCAGCGACCGAGCGGGAGTCTACAATGAGCAGTTCTTC
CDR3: CASSDRAGVYNEQFF

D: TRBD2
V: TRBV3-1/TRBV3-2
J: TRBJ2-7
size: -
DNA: TGTGCCAGCAGCCGGGGGACTAGCGGGTACGAGCAGTACTTC
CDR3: CASSRGTSGYEQYF

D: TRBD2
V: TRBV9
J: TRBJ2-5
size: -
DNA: TGTGCCAGCAGCCCGGGAGGTGGGGAGACCCAGTACTTC
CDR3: CASSPGGGETQYF

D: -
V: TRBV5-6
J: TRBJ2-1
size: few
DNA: TGTGCCAGCAGCTTGCGGCCTTTTGTGGTGGGCCACAATGAGCAGTTCTTC
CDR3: CASSLRPFVVGHNEQFF

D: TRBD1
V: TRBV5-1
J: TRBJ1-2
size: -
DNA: TGCGCCAGCAGCCAAAAGCAGGGGGCGGGCTATGGCTACACCTTC
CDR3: CASSQKQGAGYGYTF

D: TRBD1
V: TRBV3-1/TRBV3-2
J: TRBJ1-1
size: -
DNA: TGTGCCAGCAGCGATAAGGCCAGGGGGTGGGCCACTGAAGCTTTCTTT
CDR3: CASSDKARGWATEAFF

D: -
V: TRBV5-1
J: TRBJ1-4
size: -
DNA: TGCGCCAGCAGCTTGCAAGGGGACATAGGAAAACTGTTTTTT
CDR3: CASSLQGDIGKLFF

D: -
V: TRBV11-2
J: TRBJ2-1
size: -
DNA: TGTGCCAGCAGCTTAGAGAATGTGGGGAGCTCGGGGTACAATGAGCAGTTCTTC
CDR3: CASSLENVGSSGYNEQFF

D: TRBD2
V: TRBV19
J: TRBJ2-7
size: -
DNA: TGTGCCAGTAGTGGTTCTAGCGGGAGGGTAAGCTCCTACGAGCAGTACTTC
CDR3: CASSGSSGRVSSYEQYF